Below, one TCR beta chain is given with its context. The antigen it recognizes is unknown. Qualities for individual bases were not recorded, and no much larger clone is one base off. The cysteine opens and the phenylalanine closes a CDR3 of 15 amino acids. The only DNA kept is the CDR3, 45 bases in frame from the first base. Based on the germline V gene, the CDR1 and CDR2 sequences are MNHEY and SVGAGI. V is clipped by 2 bases and J by 7 bases, and the sequence between their germline boundaries is 15 bases long. This sample stems from a study of CD8 T cells in ankylosing spondylitis (dated by TCRdb to between 2016 and 2019). For the wider study: To find TCR variants linked to disease, the study profiled T cell receptor beta repertoires in ankylosing spondylitis patients and healthy donors. The full study cohort comprised some 27 ankylosing spondylitis patients and around 100 healthy donors. Peripheral blood was sampled, and synovial fluid was additionally collected from ankylosing spondylitis patients. The paper as a whole reports these results and caveats: The disease-linked clones had a CD8+ phenotype and were found at relatively low frequencies in peripheral blood. Blood from ankylosing spondylitis patients appeared to be characterized by a TCR beta motif composed of roughly eight highly homologous amino acid variants. The disease-linked clones were reported to be significantly enriched in matched synovial fluid samples from ankylosing spondylitis patients. Some TCR beta motif variants had previously been reported in synovial fluid and blood of reactive arthritis patients, which suggested common disease-initiation mechanisms.

The sequencer was an Illumina HiSeq 2500. Quantitative 5'-RACE with molecular barcodes was used to prepare TCR beta libraries. As for the authors' bioinformatics: A new computational method, built on a probabilistic model of VDJ rearrangement, was used to identify disease-linked TCR variants. The public reads were quality trimmed at Q25 with fastp and then assembled into clones with MiXCR by TCRdb, keeping productive beta chains. Each entry is one CDR3 protein sequence, shown with its most common DNA and genes. The V and J calls and clone size are TCRdb's, not the authors'. For this sample the table gives about 460,000 distinct CDR3 sequences, of which over 4% were detected only once. The ten largest clones represent under 4.5% of the sample.

Sequencing used blood, either unsorted or a sorted T cell fraction (not recorded which). This sequence uses TRBV6-5 and TRBJ1-5; the D gene assignment is ambiguous. The receptor's source is a male donor with ankylosing spondylitis. The CDR3 region has the sequence CASSYPRAEGQPQHF. The DNA is as follows: TGTGCCAGCAGTTACCCCCGGGCCGAAGGACAGCCCCAGCATTTT.